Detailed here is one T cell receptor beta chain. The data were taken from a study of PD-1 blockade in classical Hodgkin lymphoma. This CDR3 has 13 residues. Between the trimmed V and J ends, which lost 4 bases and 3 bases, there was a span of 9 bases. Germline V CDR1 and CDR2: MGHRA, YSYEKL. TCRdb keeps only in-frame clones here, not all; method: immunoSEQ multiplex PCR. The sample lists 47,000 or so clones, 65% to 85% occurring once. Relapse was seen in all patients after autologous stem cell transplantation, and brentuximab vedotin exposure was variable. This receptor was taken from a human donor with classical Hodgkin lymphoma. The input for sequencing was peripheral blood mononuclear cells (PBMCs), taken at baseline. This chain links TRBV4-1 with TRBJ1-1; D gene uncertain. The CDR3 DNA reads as TGCGCCAGCAGCCGAAGGACGGACACTGAAGCTTTCTTT. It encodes CASSRRTDTEAFF.